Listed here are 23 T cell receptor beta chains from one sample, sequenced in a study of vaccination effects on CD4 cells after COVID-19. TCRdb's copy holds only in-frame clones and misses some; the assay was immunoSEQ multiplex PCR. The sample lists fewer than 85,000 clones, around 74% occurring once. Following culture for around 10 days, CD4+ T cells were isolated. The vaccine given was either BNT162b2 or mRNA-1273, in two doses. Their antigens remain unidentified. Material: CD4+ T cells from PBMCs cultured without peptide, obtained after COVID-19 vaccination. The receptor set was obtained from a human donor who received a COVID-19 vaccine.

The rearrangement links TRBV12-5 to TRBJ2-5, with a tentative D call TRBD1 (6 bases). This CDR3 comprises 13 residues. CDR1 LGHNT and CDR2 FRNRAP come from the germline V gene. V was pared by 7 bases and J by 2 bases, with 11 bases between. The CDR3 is CASDRDTQETQYF. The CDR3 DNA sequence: TGTGCTAGTGATCGGGACACTCAAGAGACCCAGTACTTC.

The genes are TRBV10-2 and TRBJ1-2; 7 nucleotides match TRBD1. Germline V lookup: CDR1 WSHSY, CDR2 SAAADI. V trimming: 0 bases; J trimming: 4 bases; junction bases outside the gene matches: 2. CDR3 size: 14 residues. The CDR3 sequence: CASSESAGGYGYTF. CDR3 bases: TGCGCCAGCAGTGAGTCAGCAGGGGGCTATGGCTACACCTTC.

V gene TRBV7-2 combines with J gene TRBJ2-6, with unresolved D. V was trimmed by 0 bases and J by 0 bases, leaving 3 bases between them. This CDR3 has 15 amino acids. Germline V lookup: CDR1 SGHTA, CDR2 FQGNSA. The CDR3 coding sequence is TGTGCCAGCAGCTTAGCGGGCTCTGGGGCCAACGTCCTGACTTTC. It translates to CASSLAGSGANVLTF.

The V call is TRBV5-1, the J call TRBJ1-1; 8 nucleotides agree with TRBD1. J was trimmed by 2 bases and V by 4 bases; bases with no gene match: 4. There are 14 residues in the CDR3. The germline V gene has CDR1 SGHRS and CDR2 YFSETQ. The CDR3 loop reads CASSPDRGNTEAFF. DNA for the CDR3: TGCGCCAGCAGCCCAGACAGGGGTAACACTGAAGCTTTCTTT.

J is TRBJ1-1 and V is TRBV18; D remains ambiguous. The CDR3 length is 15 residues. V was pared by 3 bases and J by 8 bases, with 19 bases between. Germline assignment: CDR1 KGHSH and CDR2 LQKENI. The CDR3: CASSPGQVGTGEAFF. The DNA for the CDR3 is TGTGCCAGCTCACCGGGTCAAGTGGGAACGGGGGAAGCTTTCTTT.

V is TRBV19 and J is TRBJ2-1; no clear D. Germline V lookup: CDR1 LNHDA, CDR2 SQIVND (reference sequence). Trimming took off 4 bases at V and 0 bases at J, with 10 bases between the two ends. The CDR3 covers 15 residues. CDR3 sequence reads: CASSNSDNSYNEQFF. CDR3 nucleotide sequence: TGTGCCAGTAGTAACTCCGACAACTCCTACAATGAGCAGTTCTTC.

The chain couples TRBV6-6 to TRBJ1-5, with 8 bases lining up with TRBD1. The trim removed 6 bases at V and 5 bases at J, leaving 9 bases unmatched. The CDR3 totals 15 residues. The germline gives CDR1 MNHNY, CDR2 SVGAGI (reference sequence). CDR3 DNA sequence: TGTGCCAGCAGATTACAGGACAGGGCTGATCAGCCCCAGCATTTT. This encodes CASRLQDRADQPQHF.

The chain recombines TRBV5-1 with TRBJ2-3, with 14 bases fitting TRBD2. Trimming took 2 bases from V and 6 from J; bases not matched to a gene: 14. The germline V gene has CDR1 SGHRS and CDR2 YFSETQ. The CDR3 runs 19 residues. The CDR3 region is CASSLTRGLAGGRWDTQYF. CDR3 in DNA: TGCGCCAGCAGCTTAACGAGAGGACTAGCGGGGGGCCGGTGGGATACGCAGTATTTT.

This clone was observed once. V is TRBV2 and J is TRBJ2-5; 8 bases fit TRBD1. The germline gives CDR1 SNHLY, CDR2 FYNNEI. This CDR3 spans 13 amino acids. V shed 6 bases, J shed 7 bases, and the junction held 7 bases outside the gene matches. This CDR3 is CASRSGGYGTQYF. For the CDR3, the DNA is TGTGCCAGCAGGTCAGGGGGCTATGGGACCCAGTACTTC.

The CDR3 coding sequence is TGCGCCAGCAGCCAATCCGACAGTAACTATGGCTACACCTTC. Its protein product is CASSQSDSNYGYTF. The chain recombines TRBV5-1 with TRBJ1-2, with D perhaps TRBD1 (5 bases). Germline V gene sequence: CDR1 SGHRS, CDR2 YFSETQ. Trimming cost V 4 bases and J 1 base, with 11 bases left between them. The CDR3 has 14 residues. Using reference TRBV5-1 and TRBJ1-2 for the parts outside the CDR3, the full variable domain is KAGVTQTPRYLIKTRGQQVTLSCSPISGHRSVSWYQQTPGQGLQFLFEYFSETQRNKGNFPGRFSGRQFSNSRSEMNVSTLELGDSALYLCASSQSDSNYGYTFGSGTRLTVV.

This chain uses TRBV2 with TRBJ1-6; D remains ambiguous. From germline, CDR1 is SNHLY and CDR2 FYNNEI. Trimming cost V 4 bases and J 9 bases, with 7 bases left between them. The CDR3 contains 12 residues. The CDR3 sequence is CASSGLTSPLHF. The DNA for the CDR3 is TGTGCCAGCAGTGGCTTGACTTCACCCCTCCACTTT.

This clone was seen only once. The CDR3: CASSPSTGGRDQPQHF. CDR3 nucleotide sequence: TGTGCCAGCAGCCCTAGCACAGGGGGCAGGGATCAGCCCCAGCATTTT. The chain employs TRBV7-2 and TRBJ1-5; 9 bases are shared with TRBD1. This CDR3 comprises 16 residues. Trimming took 5 bases from V and 5 from J; bases not matched to a gene: 10. CDR1 is SGHTA and CDR2 is FQGNSA in the germline V gene.

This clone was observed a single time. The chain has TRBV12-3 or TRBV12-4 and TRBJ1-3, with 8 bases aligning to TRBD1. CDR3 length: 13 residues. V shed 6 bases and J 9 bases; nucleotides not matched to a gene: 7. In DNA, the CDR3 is TGTGCCAGCAGCCGCGACAGGGGTATCACCATATATTTT. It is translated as CASSRDRGITIYF.

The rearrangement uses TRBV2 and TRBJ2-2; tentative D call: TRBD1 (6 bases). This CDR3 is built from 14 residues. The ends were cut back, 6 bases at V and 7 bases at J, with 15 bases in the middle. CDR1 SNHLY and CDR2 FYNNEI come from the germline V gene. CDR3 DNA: TGTGCCAGCAGCCTCACAGGGTGGGTCGGGGAGCTGTTTTTT. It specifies CASSLTGWVGELFF.

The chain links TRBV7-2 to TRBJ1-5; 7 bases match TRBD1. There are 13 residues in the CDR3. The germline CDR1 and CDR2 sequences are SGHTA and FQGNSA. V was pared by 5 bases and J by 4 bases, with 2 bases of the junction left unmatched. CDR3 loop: CASSTDRNQPQHF. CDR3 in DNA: TGTGCCAGCAGCACGGACAGGAATCAGCCCCAGCATTTT. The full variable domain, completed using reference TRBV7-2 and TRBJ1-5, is GAGVSQSPSNKVTEKGKDVELRCDPISGHTALYWYRQSLGQGLEFLIYFQGNSAPDKSGLPSDRFSAERTGGSVSTLTIQRTQQEDSAVYLCASSTDRNQPQHFGDGTRLSIL.

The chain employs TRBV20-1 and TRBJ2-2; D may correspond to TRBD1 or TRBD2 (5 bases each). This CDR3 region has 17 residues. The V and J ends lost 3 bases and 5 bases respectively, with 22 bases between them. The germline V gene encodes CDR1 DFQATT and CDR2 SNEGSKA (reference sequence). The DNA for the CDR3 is TGCAGTGCTAGTCTTTGGGGGAGATCCGAGGCGACCGGGGAGCTGTTTTTT. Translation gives CSASLWGRSEATGELFF.

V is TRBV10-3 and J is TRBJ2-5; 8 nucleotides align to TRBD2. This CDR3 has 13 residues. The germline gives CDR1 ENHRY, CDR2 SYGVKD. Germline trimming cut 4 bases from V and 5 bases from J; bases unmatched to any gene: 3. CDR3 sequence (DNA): TGTGCCATCAGTGGGACTAGCATGGAGACCCAGTACTTC. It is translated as CAISGTSMETQYF.

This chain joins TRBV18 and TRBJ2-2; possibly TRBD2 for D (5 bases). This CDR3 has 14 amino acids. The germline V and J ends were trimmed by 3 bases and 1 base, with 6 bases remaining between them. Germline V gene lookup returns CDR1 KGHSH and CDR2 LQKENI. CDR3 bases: TGTGCCAGCTCACCTCGGGGGAACACCGGGGAGCTGTTTTTT. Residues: CASSPRGNTGELFF.

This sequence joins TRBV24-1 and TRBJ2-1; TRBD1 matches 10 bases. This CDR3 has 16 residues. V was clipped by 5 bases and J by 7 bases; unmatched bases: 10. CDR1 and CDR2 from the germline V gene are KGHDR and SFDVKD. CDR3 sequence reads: CATSGGQGFSRNEQFF. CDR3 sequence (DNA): TGTGCCACCAGTGGGGGACAGGGGTTTTCTAGGAATGAGCAGTTCTTC.

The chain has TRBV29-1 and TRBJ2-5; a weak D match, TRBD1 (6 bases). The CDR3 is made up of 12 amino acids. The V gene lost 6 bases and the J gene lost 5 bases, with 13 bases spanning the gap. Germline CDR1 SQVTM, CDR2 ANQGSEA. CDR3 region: CSVLTGTETQYF. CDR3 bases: TGCAGCGTCCTCACAGGGACGGAGACCCAGTACTTC. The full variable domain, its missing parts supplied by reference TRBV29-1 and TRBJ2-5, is SAVISQKPSRDICQRGTSLTIQCQVDSQVTMMFWYRQQPGQSLTLIATANQGSEATYESGFVIDKFPISRPNLTFSTLTVSNMSPEDSSIYLCSVLTGTETQYFGPGTRLLVL.

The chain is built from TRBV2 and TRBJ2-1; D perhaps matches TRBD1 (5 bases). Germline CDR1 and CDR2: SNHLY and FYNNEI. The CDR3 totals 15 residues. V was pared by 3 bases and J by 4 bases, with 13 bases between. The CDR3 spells CASSDRSRGYNEQFF. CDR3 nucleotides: TGTGCCAGCAGTGATCGTTCAAGGGGATACAATGAGCAGTTCTTC.

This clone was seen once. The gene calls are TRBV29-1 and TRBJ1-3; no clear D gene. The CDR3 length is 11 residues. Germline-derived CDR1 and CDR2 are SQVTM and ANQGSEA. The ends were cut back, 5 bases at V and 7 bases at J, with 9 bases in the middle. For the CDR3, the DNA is TGCAGCGTTCGGGCTCCGAACACCATATATTTT. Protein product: CSVRAPNTIYF.

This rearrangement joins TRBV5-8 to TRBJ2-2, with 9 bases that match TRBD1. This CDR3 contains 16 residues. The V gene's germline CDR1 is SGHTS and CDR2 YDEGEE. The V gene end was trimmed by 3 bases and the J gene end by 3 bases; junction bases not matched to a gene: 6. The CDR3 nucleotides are TGTGCCAGCAGCTCGAGGCGACAGGGGGACACCGGGGAGCTGTTTTTT. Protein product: CASSSRRQGDTGELFF.